This TCR beta chain was sequenced in a study of blood T cell repertoires in COVID-19. The assay was immunoSEQ multiplex PCR, and TCRdb's table has in-frame clones only and misses some. In the table there are 100,000 to 150,000 clones, roughly 80% of which are singletons. The CDR3 is 14 amino acids. V shed 5 bases and J shed 7 bases, with 18 bases lying between them. The TCR originated in a woman aged 30 to 39 who had recovered from COVID-19. V gene TRBV5-3 combines with J gene TRBJ1-2; D ambiguous. Being an ORF, TRBV5-3 has a function that is uncertain. Specimen: peripheral blood. CDR3 sequence: CARRPATGSFGYTF. CDR3 DNA sequence: TGTGCCAGAAGGCCTGCCACCGGGAGTTTTGGCTACACCTTC.